The 2 T cell receptor beta chains below were found in one sample sequenced in a study of cytomegalovirus exposure and HLA in healthy donors. A multiplex PCR was run with 60 Vbeta primers and 13 Jbeta primers. Data came from immunoSEQ multiplex PCR; TCRdb stores just in-frame clones and leaves some out. The sample has some 86,000 clones; about four fifths are singletons. The specimen was PBMCs. These receptors were taken from a woman aged 40 to 50 in good health and CMV-seropositive.

This clone was observed a single time. This chain connects TRBV29-1 to TRBJ1-3; 9 bases match TRBD1. This CDR3 is 15 amino acids long. Trimming at V came to 3 bases and at J to 0 bases, leaving 3 bases not matched to a gene. CDR1 and CDR2 (germline): SQVTM, ANQGSEA. Written as DNA, the CDR3 is TGCAGCGTTGATGGACAGGGGAGCTCTGGAAACACCATATATTTT. Amino acids: CSVDGQGSSGNTIYF. The full variable domain, completed using reference TRBV29-1 and TRBJ1-3, is SAVISQKPSRDICQRGTSLTIQCQVDSQVTMMFWYRQQPGQSLTLIATANQGSEATYESGFVIDKFPISRPNLTFSTLTVSNMSPEDSSIYLCSVDGQGSSGNTIYFGEGSWLTVV.

V gene TRBV28 combines with J gene TRBJ1-5; D is ambiguous. V lost 2 bases to trimming and J lost 2 bases, with 7 bases between them. The CDR3 spans 14 residues. From germline, CDR1 is MDHEN and CDR2 SYDVKM. CDR3 DNA sequence: TGTGCCAGCAGTTTAGTCGGGGGCAATCAGCCCCAGCATTTT. The encoded protein is CASSLVGGNQPQHF.